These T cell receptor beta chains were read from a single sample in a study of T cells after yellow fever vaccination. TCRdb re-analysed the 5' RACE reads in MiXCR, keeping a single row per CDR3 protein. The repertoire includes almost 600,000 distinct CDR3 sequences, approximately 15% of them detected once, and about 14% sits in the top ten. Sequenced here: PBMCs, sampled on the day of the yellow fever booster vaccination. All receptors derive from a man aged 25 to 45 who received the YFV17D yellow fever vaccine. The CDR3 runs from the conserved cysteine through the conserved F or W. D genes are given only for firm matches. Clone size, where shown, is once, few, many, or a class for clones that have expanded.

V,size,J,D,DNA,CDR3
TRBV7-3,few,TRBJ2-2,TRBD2,TGTGCCAGTCGGGTTAGCGGGATAAGCGGGGAGCTGTTTTTT,CASRVSGISGELFF
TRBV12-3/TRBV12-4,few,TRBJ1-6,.,TGTGCCAGCAGTTTTAGGGGGAGGACAGCCTCCTATAATTCACCCCTCCACTTT,CASSFRGRTASYNSPLHF
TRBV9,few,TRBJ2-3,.,TGTGCCAGCAGGGACGGGACTTCGACCGCAGATACGCAGTATTTT,CASRDGTSTADTQYF
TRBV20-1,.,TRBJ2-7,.,TGCAGTGCTAGAGACACAGGACCCCGAGGATGGTACGAGCAGTACTTC,CSARDTGPRGWYEQYF
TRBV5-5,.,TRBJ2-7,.,TGTGCCAGCAGCTTGGCTGCCGCAGACCATCTCTACGAGCAGTACTTC,CASSLAAADHLYEQYF
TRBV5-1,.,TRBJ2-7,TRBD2,TGCGCCAGCAGCTCACCGGGACTAGCGGGAGTATCCGAGCAGTACTTC,CASSSPGLAGVSEQYF
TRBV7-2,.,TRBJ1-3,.,TGTGCCAGCAGTCCAGGGCTCTCTGGAAACACCATATATTTT,CASSPGLSGNTIYF
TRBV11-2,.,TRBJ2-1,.,TGTGCCAGCAGCTTAGAGAGGGGGGACACCAATGAGCAGTTCTTC,CASSLERGDTNEQFF
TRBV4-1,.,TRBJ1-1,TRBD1,TGCGCCAGCAGCCCCTGGGACAGGGTCATGAACACTGAAGCTTTCTTT,CASSPWDRVMNTEAFF
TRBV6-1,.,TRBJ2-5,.,TGTGCCAGCAGCGACGGGCCGGGAGCCGGGGAGACCCAGTACTTC,CASSDGPGAGETQYF
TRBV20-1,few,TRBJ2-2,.,TGCAGTGCTACCTCCGGGTACCTTGCGAACACCGGGGAGCTGTTTTTT,CSATSGYLANTGELFF
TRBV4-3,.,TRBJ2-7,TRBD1,TGCGCCAGCAGCCATGCCCCGGGACAGGGTTTTCGCGAGCAGTACTTC,CASSHAPGQGFREQYF
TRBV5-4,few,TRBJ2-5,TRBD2,TGTGCCAGCAGCTTGACCACTAGCGGGAGGTATTGGGAGACCCAGTACTTC,CASSLTTSGRYWETQYF
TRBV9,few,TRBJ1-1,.,TGTGCCAGCAGCCCCACCTCGGGAGTCACTGAAGCTTTCTTT,CASSPTSGVTEAFF
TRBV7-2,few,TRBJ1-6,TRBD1,TGTGCCAGCAGCTTCACACAGGGGCTCTATAATTCACCCCTCCACTTT,CASSFTQGLYNSPLHF
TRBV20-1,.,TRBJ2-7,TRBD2,TGCAGTGCTGTCCCCTGGGGGGGGAACTCCTACGAGCAGTACTTC,CSAVPWGGNSYEQYF